Each of the 20 T cell receptor beta chains below was sequenced from the same sample in a study of vaccination and CD4 T cells after COVID-19. The assay that was used to sequence DNA from cultured CD4+ T cells was the Oncomine TCR Beta short-read assay. TCRdb ran MiXCR on the PCR reads and lists one entry per CDR3 protein. The sample has about 20,000 distinct CDR3 sequences, roughly three fifths seen once; the top ten hold approximately 9%. These receptors have no identified antigens. The sample's treatment: 10-day PBMC culture with coronavirus spike peptide pools or control peptides (ViraFEST assay). Here the sequenced sample was CD4+ T cells from blood, cultured in vitro, taken after SARS-CoV-2 vaccination. These receptors were taken from a human donor who had recovered from COVID-19.

The chain carries TRBV7-2 and TRBJ1-4; D gene unclear. V lost 3 bases and J 8 bases, leaving 7 bases between the germline ends. CDR1 and CDR2 from the germline V gene are SGHTA and FQGNSA. There are 12 residues in the CDR3. The CDR3 reads CASSFTHEKLFF. DNA for the CDR3: TGTGCCAGCAGCTTCACCCACGAAAAACTGTTTTTT.

V is TRBV20-1 and J is TRBJ1-5; unclear D gene. Germline V gene sequence: CDR1 DFQATT, CDR2 SNEGSKA (reference sequence). The CDR3 runs 14 residues. Trimming left V 2 bases short and J 0 bases short, with 8 bases between. The CDR3 protein is CSARFGDSNQPQHF. The CDR3 nucleotides are TGCAGTGCTAGATTTGGGGATAGCAATCAGCCCCAGCATTTT.

The chain joins TRBV5-1 to TRBJ1-6; D remains ambiguous. V gave up 0 bases and J gave up 8 bases, with 12 bases separating them. The CDR3 covers 15 residues. From germline, CDR1 is SGHRS and CDR2 YFSETQ. DNA for the CDR3: TGCGCCAGCAGCTTGGAAGTGTCCGGGGATTCACCCCTCCACTTT. Translation: CASSLEVSGDSPLHF.

The chain links TRBV6-5 to TRBJ2-3; 7 positions agree with TRBD1. Germline assignment: CDR1 MNHEY and CDR2 SVGAGI. CDR3 length equals 16 residues. Trimming removed 3 bases from V and 4 bases from J; junction bases left unmatched: 10. The CDR3 here is CASSYIETGSPDTQYF. CDR3 sequence (DNA): TGTGCCAGCAGTTATATCGAGACAGGGAGCCCAGATACGCAGTATTTT.

The V and J genes are TRBV19 and TRBJ2-2, with no clear D. Germline V lookup: CDR1 LNHDA, CDR2 SQIVND (reference sequence). The CDR3 loop spans 15 amino acids. V was cut by 8 bases and J by 0 bases, with 13 bases left in between. The chain's CDR3 is CASRHRPANTGELFF. The DNA of the CDR3 is TGTGCCAGTCGACACCGCCCCGCGAACACCGGGGAGCTGTTTTTT.

The chain has TRBV27 and TRBJ1-1, with 8 bases aligning to TRBD1. This CDR3 contains 16 residues. Germline V CDR1 and CDR2: MNHEY, SMNVEV (reference sequence). The ends lost 6 bases at V and 0 bases at J; junction bases unmatched: 9. The CDR3 DNA reads as TGTGCCAGCAGCCTCGGACAGGGACGGATGAACACTGAAGCTTTCTTT. Its translation is CASSLGQGRMNTEAFF.

The gene calls are TRBV28 and TRBJ1-1; possible D gene TRBD1, 6 bases. The CDR3 has 16 residues. The germline V gene encodes CDR1 MDHEN and CDR2 SYDVKM. V lost 4 bases and J 2 bases, leaving 17 bases between the germline ends. The CDR3 loop reads CASSSILQGGNTEAFF. Written as DNA, the CDR3 is TGTGCCAGCAGTTCGATACTACAGGGAGGTAACACTGAAGCTTTCTTT.

A remark on this clonotype: At one of its ends the junction is not consistent with the germline gene, which may arise from a read error. This CDR3 is CASSLLVGGETQYF. The CDR3, as DNA: TGCGCCAGCAGCTTGCTTGTAGGAGGAGAGACCCAGTACTTC. The chain combines TRBV7-9 with TRBJ2-5, with D possibly matching TRBD2 (5 bases). This CDR3 region has 14 residues. Germline V CDR1 and CDR2: SEHNR, FQNEAQ (reference sequence). The variable domain in full, completed from reference TRBV7-9 and TRBJ2-5, reads DTGVSQNPRHKITKRGQNVTFRCDPISEHNRLYWYRQTLGQGPEFLTYFQNEAQLEKSRLLSDRFSAERPKGSFSTLEIQRTEQGDSAMYLCASSLLVGGETQYFGPGTRLLVL.

This sequence joins TRBV24-1 and TRBJ2-1; D call uncertain. Trimming left V 2 bases short and J 5 bases short, with 0 bases between. CDR3 size: 11 residues. Germline V gene data show CDR1 as KGHDR and CDR2 as SFDVKD. DNA for the CDR3: TGTGCCACCAGTGATTACAATGAGCAGTTCTTC. This codes for CATSDYNEQFF.

This clonotype was seen a single time. The genes are TRBV20-1 and TRBJ1-5, with TRBD1 as a possible D gene (5 bases). The germline V gene encodes CDR1 DFQATT and CDR2 SNEGSKA (reference sequence). The ends were cut back, 1 base at V and 4 bases at J, with 5 bases in the middle. CDR3 length: 12 amino acids. The CDR3 region is CSARAGNQPQHF. The CDR3 nucleotides are TGCAGTGCTAGAGCAGGGAATCAGCCCCAGCATTTT.

This clonotype was seen only a few times. V and J are TRBV12-3 or TRBV12-4 and TRBJ1-2, with TRBD1 matching over 8 bases. Germline trimming cut 6 bases from V and 4 bases from J; bases unmatched to any gene: 4. The CDR3 runs to 13 residues. CDR3 protein: CASSPDRVYGYTF. CDR3 bases: TGTGCCAGCAGCCCGGACAGGGTCTATGGCTACACCTTC.

This rearrangement joins TRBV19 to TRBJ1-1, with a tentative D call TRBD1 (6 bases). The CDR3 is 16 residues long. CDR1 and CDR2 from the germline V gene are LNHDA and SQIVND (reference sequence). Trimming removed 4 bases from V and 1 base from J, with 16 bases in between. CDR3 sequence: CASSKRGGPGNTEAFF. In nucleotides, the CDR3 is TGTGCCAGTAGTAAGCGAGGGGGGCCAGGGAACACTGAAGCTTTCTTT.

This clonotype was recorded a few times. The V gene is TRBV20-1, the J gene TRBJ1-3; tentatively, D is TRBD1 (5 bases). Trimming stripped 1 base from V and 4 bases from J, with 11 bases between. The CDR3 runs 14 residues. The germline V gene has CDR1 DFQATT and CDR2 SNEGSKA (reference sequence). The CDR3 spells CSARVRGSGNTIYF. The CDR3, as DNA: TGCAGTGCTAGAGTACGGGGCTCGGGAAACACCATATATTTT.

The chain links TRBV30 to TRBJ2-5; 8 nucleotides align to TRBD2. This CDR3 contains 13 residues. Germline values: CDR1 GTSNPN, CDR2 SVGIG (reference sequence). The V gene end was trimmed by 5 bases and the J gene end by 1 base; junction bases not matched to a gene: 3. The CDR3 nucleotides are TGTGCCTGGGGCGCGGGAGGCCAAGAGACCCAGTACTTC. Encoded protein: CAWGAGGQETQYF.

This clonotype came up a few times. V and J are TRBV6-1 and TRBJ1-3, with 9 positions matching TRBD1. CDR3 length equals 15 residues. CDR1 is MNHNS, CDR2 SASEGT, per germline. The V segment lost 6 bases and the J segment 7 bases; nucleotides outside the gene matches: 10. The CDR3: CASSFTGTGMNTIYF. CDR3 in DNA: TGTGCCAGCAGCTTTACCGGGACAGGGATGAACACCATATATTTT.

This chain joins TRBV12-3 or TRBV12-4 and TRBJ1-5; TRBD1 matches 9 bases. Unmatched junction bases numbered 5, after V lost 6 bases and J lost 2 bases. The CDR3 extends over 15 amino acids. CDR3 sequence (DNA): TGTGCCAGCAGCTGGACAGGGGTCGGCAATCAGCCCCAGCATTTT. The encoded protein is CASSWTGVGNQPQHF.

A few counts support this clonotype. The CDR3 DNA sequence: TGTGCCACCAGCAGAGAGCGGACAGGGCATAATTCACCCCTCCACTTT. This encodes CATSRERTGHNSPLHF. The chain couples TRBV15 to TRBJ1-6; 8 positions agree with TRBD1. J was trimmed by 5 bases and V by 0 bases; bases with no gene match: 3. The CDR3 length is 16 residues. Germline loops: CDR1 LNHNV, CDR2 YYDKDF (reference sequence). The whole variable domain, filled in from reference TRBV15 and TRBJ1-6, reads DAMVIQNPRYQVTQFGKPVTLSCSQTLNHNVMYWYQQKSSQAPKLLFHYYDKDFNNEADTPDNFQSRRPNTSFCFLDIRSPGLGDTAMYLCATSRERTGHNSPLHFGNGTRLTVT.

There are a few counts of this clonotype. J is TRBJ2-7 and V is TRBV7-9; perhaps TRBD2 as D (5 bases). The CDR3 is 18 residues long. Trimming removed 5 bases at V and 5 bases at J, with 28 bases between. Looked up from germline, CDR1 is SEHNR and CDR2 is FQNEAQ (reference sequence). The CDR3 sequence is CASSQSLIRAGKADEQYF. In nucleotides, the CDR3 is TGTGCCAGCAGCCAATCTTTAATTCGGGCGGGCAAGGCGGACGAGCAGTACTTC.

This clonotype was detected a few times. J is TRBJ1-5 and V is TRBV19; D call uncertain. The CDR3 length is 14 residues. Germline loops: CDR1 LNHDA, CDR2 SQIVND (reference sequence). The ends were cut back, 6 bases at V and 1 base at J, with 10 bases in the middle. DNA of the CDR3: TGTGCCAGTAGCGACCGATCGAGCAATCAGCCCCAGCATTTT. This translates into CASSDRSSNQPQHF.

V gene TRBV19 combines with J gene TRBJ1-6, with 7 nucleotides matching TRBD1. The CDR3 has 17 amino acids. The germline gives CDR1 LNHDA, CDR2 SQIVND (reference sequence). V shed 5 bases, J shed 0 bases, and the junction held 7 bases outside the gene matches. The chain's CDR3 is CASSPGQKSSYNSPLHF. CDR3 DNA sequence: TGTGCCAGTAGTCCGGGACAGAAAAGCTCCTATAATTCACCCCTCCACTTT.